This T cell receptor beta chain stems from a study of OX40 agonist ivuxolimab in advanced cancers. Measured with immunoSEQ multiplex PCR; TCRdb has only the in-frame clones, and not every one. The table records under 50,000 clones, about 75% of them present only once. The CDR3 is 15 residues long. Looked up from germline, CDR1 is SGHNT and CDR2 is YYREEE (reference sequence). V shed 4 bases and J shed 4 bases, with 17 bases lying between them. The starting material was CD4+ or CD8+ T cells sorted from blood, obtained in a trial of the OX40 agonist ivuxolimab. J is TRBJ1-1 and V is TRBV5-4; D gene ambiguous. The sequence was collected from an adult with an advanced solid tumor such as melanoma, head and neck, liver or kidney cancer. The CDR3 sequence: CASSADYGEGTEAFF. CDR3 nucleotide sequence: TGTGCCAGCAGCGCCGACTACGGGGAGGGCACTGAAGCTTTCTTT.